The next 8 T cell receptor beta chains were all read from a single sample in a study of blood T cell repertoires in COVID-19. Data came from immunoSEQ multiplex PCR; TCRdb stores just in-frame clones and leaves some out. The sample includes roughly 100,000 clones, 75% to 90% of them seen just once. The sequencing sample was made of peripheral blood. Receptors were obtained from a man older than 75 with acute or convalescent COVID-19.

DNA of the CDR3: TGTGCCAGCAGTTTATCGGGAGGGGACTATGAGCAGTTCTTC. This codes for CASSLSGGDYEQFF. The rearrangement joins TRBV28 to TRBJ2-1; 8 bases are shared with TRBD2. V shed 1 base and J 8 bases; nucleotides not matched to a gene: 4. Germline CDR1 is MDHEN and CDR2 is SYDVKM. The CDR3 contains 14 residues.

V is TRBV7-8 and J is TRBJ2-7; 10 bases are shared with TRBD1. The ends lost 5 bases at V and 2 bases at J; junction bases unmatched: 6. The CDR3 length is 15 residues. Germline V CDR1 and CDR2: SGHVS, FQNEAQ. This CDR3 is CASSNYGTGAYEQYF. Here the CDR3 DNA reads TGTGCCAGCAGCAATTACGGGACAGGGGCCTACGAGCAGTACTTC.

The chain couples TRBV6-6 to TRBJ1-1; D is unclear. Germline assignment: CDR1 MNHNY and CDR2 SVGAGI (reference sequence). The CDR3 length is 13 residues. The V and J ends lost 2 bases and 4 bases respectively, with 8 bases between them. In nucleotides, the CDR3 is TGTGCCAGCAGTTACAGCGAGAGCACTGAAGCTTTCTTT. Translation gives CASSYSESTEAFF.

J is TRBJ2-2 and V is TRBV6-5; D is perhaps TRBD2 (5 bases). This CDR3 region has 15 residues. Deletions cut 6 bases from V and 7 bases from J, with 18 bases between. Germline V CDR1 and CDR2: MNHEY, SVGAGI. The CDR3 sequence is CASRPSPWRDGELFF. In nucleotides, the CDR3 is TGTGCCAGCAGACCTAGCCCCTGGAGAGACGGGGAGCTGTTTTTT.

Only one count was recorded for this clone. V usage is TRBV4-3 and J usage is TRBJ2-7; possibly TRBD2 for D (6 bases). Trimming pared 0 bases from V and 4 bases from J, leaving 16 bases between. The CDR3 totals 16 residues. The germline gives CDR1 LGHNA, CDR2 YSLEER. The CDR3: CASSQETSGLIYEQYF. The CDR3 DNA reads as TGCGCCAGCAGCCAAGAAACATCTGGACTAATTTACGAGCAGTACTTC.

The V call is TRBV27, the J call TRBJ1-2, with 9 bases lining up with TRBD1. This CDR3 region has 13 residues. The germline V gene has CDR1 MNHEY and CDR2 SMNVEV (reference sequence). J was trimmed by 8 bases and V by 6 bases; bases with no gene match: 7. This chain's CDR3 is CASRSTGGRGYTF. CDR3 DNA sequence: TGTGCCAGCAGATCTACAGGGGGCAGAGGCTACACCTTC.

The CDR3 bases are TGCGCCAGCAGCCAGGTACGGGGGAAACAAGAGACCCAGTACTTC. Translated, it gives CASSQVRGKQETQYF. The chain employs TRBV5-1 and TRBJ2-5, with D possibly matching TRBD2 (6 bases). V lost 4 bases and J lost 2, with 15 bases in between. CDR3 size: 15 residues. Germline V gives CDR1 SGHRS, CDR2 YFSETQ.

This clone appeared a few times. The chain is built from TRBV6-5 and TRBJ2-6; possibly TRBD1 for D (5 bases). CDR1 is MNHEY and CDR2 is SVGAGI in the germline V gene. The CDR3 sequence is 15 residues long. Trimming took off 2 bases at V and 2 bases at J, with 7 bases between the two ends. The CDR3 nucleotides are TGTGCCAGCAGTTACAGGGGAACTGGGGCCAACGTCCTGACTTTC. This encodes CASSYRGTGANVLTF.